The subject of this entry is one TCR beta chain. Method: immunoSEQ multiplex PCR; TCRdb's copy keeps in-frame clones and lacks some. The sample contains around 21,000 clones, over 70% of which appear only once. Two lung cancer pathologists independently confirmed each histologic diagnosis. The entry originates in a study of immune evolution from preneoplasia to lung adenocarcinoma. V dropped 5 bases and J dropped 3; count of bases not matched to a gene: 4. The CDR3 length is 15 residues. Germline-derived CDR1 and CDR2 are SGHAT and FQNNGV. The V call is TRBV11-2, the J call TRBJ2-1; 10 nucleotides match TRBD2. This TCR was recovered from a person between 55 and 69 years old with lung adenocarcinoma. Sample: FFPE invasive lung adenocarcinoma tissue. CDR3 region: CASSLSGRVYNEQFF. CDR3 DNA: TGTGCCAGCAGCCTCAGCGGGAGGGTCTACAATGAGCAGTTCTTC.